This T cell receptor beta chain was identified in a study of T cell responses to AZD1222 COVID-19 vaccine. General study results and limits: Spike-specific TCR repertoires showed rising breadth and depth after two AZD1222 doses.

This CDR3 region has 13 residues. The V end was cut by 6 bases, the J end by 8 bases, with 14 bases between. Germline V gene lookup returns CDR1 SGHRS and CDR2 YFSETQ. Profiling relied on immunoSEQ multiplex PCR, and the TCRdb table lists in-frame clones only, not all of them. The repertoire has approximately 270,000 clones, 85% to 95% of them found once; the top ten carry around 0.57%. A note on this clone: What it recognizes is unknown.

This chain uses TRBV5-1 with TRBJ1-4, with D possibly being TRBD1 (5 bases). This specimen was peripheral blood, taken 28 days after the second AZD1222 dose. The clonotype was recovered from an adult who received the AZD1222 COVID-19 vaccine. The CDR3 sequence is CASKFLGEEKLFF. The CDR3, as DNA: TGCGCCAGCAAATTTTTAGGGGAAGAAAAACTGTTTTTT. The full variable domain, rest sourced from reference TRBV5-1 and TRBJ1-4, is KAGVTQTPRYLIKTRGQQVTLSCSPISGHRSVSWYQQTPGQGLQFLFEYFSETQRNKGNFPGRFSGRQFSNSRSEMNVSTLELGDSALYLCASKFLGEEKLFFGSGTQLSVL.